This TCR beta chain emerged from a study of shared clonotypes between healthy human individuals. Study-wide points: Estimated richness was generally greater in naive than memory subsets. Non-shared clonotypes had lower generation probabilities than clonotypes shared by all four sorted-subset donors.

Naive CD8 cells lacked CD45RO, underwent positive selection for CCR7 and left out terminally differentiated effector memory CD45RA+ cells. Concerning this clone: The antigen remains unidentified.

The CDR3 is made up of 15 amino acids. Per the germline V gene, CDR1 is SGHRS and CDR2 is YFSETQ. The J segment lost 6 bases and the V segment lost 3 bases, leaving 10 bases of the junction unmatched. In the sorted-subset replicate PCRs, 150 to 250 ng DNA, around 30,000 T cell genomes, was used. In the authors' workflow: As immunoSEQ supplied junction-only sequences (without quality scores), filtering differed. The assay was immunoSEQ multiplex PCR, and TCRdb's table has in-frame clones only and misses some. V, J and clone size were drawn from that table, and D and trimming were deduced from the DNA. The repertoire holds roughly 2,000,000 clones, about 93% seen once, with over 1.5% in the top ten.

V is TRBV5-1 and J is TRBJ1-1; 8 bases are a match to TRBD1. This clonotype originated in a young man in good health. Some clones in this sample may be carry-over from other donors' samples. The sequenced sample was naive CD8+ T cells from PBMCs. The CDR3 loop reads CASSSDRGEGAEAFF. The CDR3, as DNA: TGCGCCAGCAGCTCCGACAGGGGCGAAGGGGCTGAAGCTTTCTTT.